These 8 T cell receptor beta chains were all obtained from the same sample, sequenced in a study of blood T cell repertoires in COVID-19. This table comes from immunoSEQ multiplex PCR, and its TCRdb copy is limited to in-frame clones, with some not included. This table has 95,000 to 150,000 clones, about nine tenths appearing once. The sequenced sample was peripheral blood. The receptors come from a woman aged 70-85 years with acute or convalescent COVID-19.

The chain joins TRBV9 to TRBJ1-4, with 7 bases lining up with TRBD1. Germline assignment: CDR1 SGDLS and CDR2 YYNGEE. V lost 2 bases to trimming and J lost 6 bases; unmatched junction nucleotides: 4. The CDR3 covers 14 residues. CDR3 coding DNA: TGTGCCAGCAGCGTCACAGGGGCGGATGAAAAACTGTTTTTT. Translation gives CASSVTGADEKLFF.

The V and J genes are TRBV2 and TRBJ2-7; tentative D call: TRBD2 (7 bases). Germline V gives CDR1 SNHLY, CDR2 FYNNEI. V was pared by 9 bases and J by 1 base, with 16 bases between. This CDR3 is built from 14 residues. For the CDR3, the DNA is TGTGCCAGTGAGGTGGGGGGGGCGTCCTACGAGCAGTACTTC. The encoded protein is CASEVGGASYEQYF.

Points on this clone: The germline gene is not matched at one end of the junction; a read error may be the cause. The chain recombines TRBV6-5 with TRBJ2-5; D is uncertain. The CDR3 covers 12 residues. The germline CDR1 and CDR2 sequences are MNHEY and SVGAGI. CDR3 sequence reads: CASSNSQETQYF. The CDR3 DNA is TGTGCCAGCAGTAACTCCCAGGAGACCCAGTACTTC.

The V call is TRBV9, the J call TRBJ1-6, with 7 bases lining up with TRBD1. Germline V lookup: CDR1 SGDLS, CDR2 YYNGEE. V lost 4 bases and J lost 9; bases outside the gene matches: 13. This CDR3 is 16 amino acids long. CDR3 region: CASSPGQTGHISPLHF. CDR3 sequence (DNA): TGTGCCAGCAGCCCCGGACAGACAGGGCATATTTCACCCCTCCACTTT.

The rearrangement uses TRBV6-6 and TRBJ2-7; 9 nucleotides line up with TRBD2. J was trimmed by 7 bases and V by 6 bases; bases with no gene match: 7. Germline values: CDR1 MNHNY, CDR2 SVGAGI (reference sequence). The CDR3 runs 13 residues. CDR3 in amino acids: CASSLGLAREQYF. Here the CDR3 DNA reads TGTGCCAGCAGCCTTGGACTAGCGAGGGAGCAGTACTTC.

This chain uses TRBV7-6 with TRBJ1-2; no reliable D call. The CDR3 contains 14 residues. Trimming took 7 bases from V and 5 from J, leaving 17 bases between them. Germline CDR1 SGHVS, CDR2 FNYEAQ. CDR3 protein: CASTPTVQKYGYTF. CDR3 DNA sequence: TGTGCCAGCACCCCGACCGTACAGAAATATGGCTACACCTTC.

This clone was observed a single time. The chain is built from TRBV30 and TRBJ1-1; D might be TRBD1 (6 bases). The CDR3 has 15 amino acids. Germline CDR1 and CDR2: GTSNPN and SVGIG (reference sequence). Trimming removed 2 bases at V and 1 base at J, with 14 bases between. The CDR3 DNA follows: TGTGCCTGGAGTAAGCCAGGGGTGCGGAACACTGAAGCTTTCTTT. This codes for CAWSKPGVRNTEAFF.

This chain joins TRBV9 and TRBJ1-2; D is ambiguous. Germline loops: CDR1 SGDLS, CDR2 YYNGEE. V shed 0 bases and J shed 8 bases, with 20 bases lying between them. This CDR3 is 16 amino acids long. The CDR3 sequence: CASSVDPGGSIGGYTF. The DNA of the CDR3 is TGTGCCAGCAGCGTAGATCCAGGAGGATCTATCGGGGGCTACACCTTC.